These T cell receptor beta chains were read from a single sample in a study of T cell responses to AZD1222 COVID-19 vaccine. Profiling relied on immunoSEQ multiplex PCR, and the TCRdb table lists in-frame clones only, not all of them. Of some 150,000 clones in the sample, roughly 86% were seen once. Sample: peripheral blood, taken 28 days after the second dose of the MenACWY control vaccine. The receptors were sampled from an adult who received the MenACWY meningococcal vaccine as a control. Each CDR3 is given with its conserved first and last residue. Each record gives: D gene, clone size, V gene, J gene, CDR3 DNA, CDR3 protein. The D gene is left open where the match is weak. Clone sizes are given selectively: once, few, many, or a class where the clone is expanded.

.	.	TRBV28	TRBJ1-4	TGTGCCAGCAGTTCCCGGACGGATTTTAATGAAAAACTGTTTTTT	CASSSRTDFNEKLFF
TRBD1	once	TRBV6-5	TRBJ1-2	TGTGCCAGCAGCCGGACAGGACCAAACTATGGCTACACCTTC	CASSRTGPNYGYTF
TRBD1	.	TRBV11-3	TRBJ2-1	TGTGCCAGCAGCCCCCCGGGACAGGGTCATAATGAGCAGTTCTTC	CASSPPGQGHNEQFF
.	.	TRBV29-1	TRBJ1-3	TGCAGCGTTGAACCCCCGGCCTCTGGAAACACCATATATTTT	CSVEPPASGNTIYF
.	.	TRBV30	TRBJ1-2	TGTGCCTGGAGTTCCTCGGGGGACCCAGACTACACCTTC	CAWSSSGDPDYTF
.	.	TRBV11-3	TRBJ1-1	TGTGCCAGCAGCTTAGATAATGGCGTGCTAGCTTTCTTT	CASSLDNGVLAFF
.	once	TRBV5-1	TRBJ1-4	TGCGCCAGCAGCTTAAGGGTTGGGTTTGAAAAACTGTTTTTT	CASSLRVGFEKLFF
TRBD1	.	TRBV4-2	TRBJ1-3	TGTGCCAGCAGCCAAGATTCGATAGGGGACAGCTCCGGTTACACCATATATTTT	CASSQDSIGDSSGYTIYF
.	.	TRBV4-3	TRBJ2-3	TGCGCCAGCAGCCAAAGGGGGATCCAGGGAGATACGCAGTATTTT	CASSQRGIQGDTQYF
.	.	TRBV5-6	TRBJ1-5	TGTGCCAGCAGCTTGGCTGGGGACACCTATCAGCCCCAGCATTTT	CASSLAGDTYQPQHF
.	.	TRBV28	TRBJ1-1	TGTGCCAGCAGTTTAGGCACTGAAGCTTTCTTT	CASSLGTEAFF
TRBD2	.	TRBV5-1	TRBJ2-1	TGCGCCAGCAGACCTCCTAGCGGGAGTGTCGCCAATGAGCAGTTCTTC	CASRPPSGSVANEQFF
.	.	TRBV5-1	TRBJ1-4	TGCGCCAGCAGCGGTAGTGTTCCTAATGAAAAACTGTTTTTT	CASSGSVPNEKLFF
.	.	TRBV7-9	TRBJ2-1	TGTGCCAGCAGCTTAATGGGTCCTGTTTACAATGAGCAGTTCTTC	CASSLMGPVYNEQFF
.	.	TRBV2	TRBJ1-2	TGTGCCAGCAGCATCATAAACTATGGCTACACCTTC	CASSIINYGYTF
.	.	TRBV7-9	TRBJ2-3	TGTGCCAGCAGCCCGCAAAGGGGCTCAGATACGCAGTATTTT	CASSPQRGSDTQYF
.	.	TRBV14	TRBJ1-2	TGTGCCAGCAGCCAATGGGAAGGGGGTGGCTACACCTTC	CASSQWEGGGYTF
TRBD1	.	TRBV19	TRBJ1-5	TGTGCCAGTAGTATAGAAGGCAGGGGGCTCAATCAGCCCCAGCATTTT	CASSIEGRGLNQPQHF
.	once	TRBV9	TRBJ2-7	TGTGCCAGCAGCGTAGGTGCCTCTCGGGAGCAGTACTTC	CASSVGASREQYF
.	.	TRBV28	TRBJ2-5	TGTGCCAGCAGTTTCCTTTCTTTCCGGTACCAAGAGACCCAGTACTTC	CASSFLSFRYQETQYF
TRBD1	.	TRBV6-2/TRBV6-3	TRBJ1-5	TGTGCCAGCAGTGAGACAGGGGGAGGTCAGCCCCAGCATTTT	CASSETGGGQPQHF
TRBD1	medium-sized	TRBV27	TRBJ1-1	TGTGCCAGCAGTTATGGACAGGGTACAGCTTTCTTT	CASSYGQGTAFF
.	.	TRBV5-4	TRBJ2-2	TGTGCCAGCAGCTTAGACACCGGCGGGGAGCTGTTTTTT	CASSLDTGGELFF
.	.	TRBV4-2	TRBJ2-3	TGTGCCAGCAGCCAAGAAGGGGAGACTAGTAGCGGTACGCAGTATTTT	CASSQEGETSSGTQYF
.	.	TRBV30	TRBJ1-6	TGTGCCTGGAGTGTTGGGGGGGGAAATAATTCACCCCTCCACTTT	CAWSVGGGNNSPLHF
.	.	TRBV6-2/TRBV6-3	TRBJ1-5	TGTGCCAGCAGCAAACCGGACCGCGGGGGGATGCCCCAGCATTTT	CASSKPDRGGMPQHF
.	.	TRBV24-1	TRBJ1-3	TGTGCCACCAGTGATCCCGGGACCGGAGGAAACACCATATATTTT	CATSDPGTGGNTIYF
.	.	TRBV5-1	TRBJ1-4	TGCGCCAGCAGAGATCTGCAGGGGATGGAAAAACTGTTTTTT	CASRDLQGMEKLFF
.	.	TRBV20-1	TRBJ2-5	TGCAGTGCGCGCCTTCGGGAGACCCAGTACTTC	CSARLRETQYF
.	.	TRBV11-2	TRBJ2-7	TGTGCCAGCAGCTCCATGAGGACCTACGAGCAGTACTTC	CASSSMRTYEQYF
TRBD1	once	TRBV4-3	TRBJ2-3	TGCGCCAGCAGCCAAGATTACGGACAGGGGATGACAGATACGCAGTATTTT	CASSQDYGQGMTDTQYF
.	.	TRBV7-9	TRBJ1-4	TGTGCCAGCAGCTTACCCCCCGCTGAAAAACTGTTTTTT	CASSLPPAEKLFF
TRBD2	.	TRBV6-5	TRBJ2-3	TGTGCCAGCCCCCGACTAGCGGAGACCACAGATACGCAGTATTTT	CASPRLAETTDTQYF
.	.	TRBV11-3	TRBJ2-6	TGTGCCAGCAGCAAGGGCCCTTTCACAGGGGCCAACGTCCTGACTTTC	CASSKGPFTGANVLTF
.	once	TRBV6-6	TRBJ1-2	TGTGCCAGCAGTTTGATCGGCTACACCTTC	CASSLIGYTF
.	.	TRBV15	TRBJ2-1	TGTGCCACCAGCAGGTTGGGGGATACCCGCTCCTACAATGAGCAGTTCTTC	CATSRLGDTRSYNEQFF
.	once	TRBV20-1	TRBJ1-4	TGCAGTGCTAGTTCGGGGACTGCTAATGAAAAACTGTTTTTT	CSASSGTANEKLFF
.	.	TRBV27	TRBJ1-1	TGTGCCAGCAGTATGGGGAACACTGAAGCTTTCTTT	CASSMGNTEAFF
TRBD1	.	TRBV28	TRBJ1-1	TGTGCCAGCAGTGCGGGAGGACAGGGTTACACTGAAGCTTTCTTT	CASSAGGQGYTEAFF
TRBD2	.	TRBV3-1/TRBV3-2	TRBJ2-1	TGTGCCAGCAGCCAAGAGCAGCGGGAGGCTGGGAATGAGCAGTTCTTC	CASSQEQREAGNEQFF
.	once	TRBV19	TRBJ1-4	TGTGCCAGTAGTATAGGTGGTTCGGCTAATGAAAAACTGTTTTTT	CASSIGGSANEKLFF
.	.	TRBV5-8	TRBJ1-1	TGTGCCAGCAGCGATAGCCAGGGAGTCACTGAAGCTTTCTTT	CASSDSQGVTEAFF
TRBD1	few	TRBV6-2/TRBV6-3	TRBJ1-1	TGTGCCAGCAGTTACCCACCTGGACAGGGAGAAGCTTTCTTT	CASSYPPGQGEAFF
TRBD1	.	TRBV25-1	TRBJ2-7	TGTGCCAGCAGTGAACAGGGGGCGCGGTACGAGCAGTACTTC	CASSEQGARYEQYF
.	.	TRBV12-3/TRBV12-4	TRBJ2-2	TGTGCCAGCAGACAGGTTACCACCGGGGAGCTGTTTTTT	CASRQVTTGELFF
.	.	TRBV6-5	TRBJ1-4	TGTGCCAGCAGTTACGGGGCAACTAATGAAAAACTGTTTTTT	CASSYGATNEKLFF
.	.	TRBV10-3	TRBJ1-1	TGTGCCATCAGTGAGGCAGGGATCACTGAAGCTTTCTTT	CAISEAGITEAFF
.	once	TRBV18	TRBJ2-2	TGTGCCAGCTCACCCACCATAGGAGGGAACACCGGGGAGCTGTTTTTT	CASSPTIGGNTGELFF
.	.	TRBV7-2	TRBJ1-2	TGTGCCAGCAGCCCCTATCGGGACCATCCGACCTACTATGGCTACACCTTC	CASSPYRDHPTYYGYTF
TRBD1	.	TRBV6-6	TRBJ1-2	TGTGCCAGCAGTTCCGGGACAGGGCTAGGCTACACCTTC	CASSSGTGLGYTF
TRBD1	.	TRBV7-9	TRBJ1-1	TGTGCCAGCAGTCCCGGACAGGGAGTAGCTGCTTTCTTT	CASSPGQGVAAFF
TRBD1	.	TRBV19	TRBJ2-7	TGTGCCAGTAGTAGGACAGGGGGTGGCGAGCAGTACTTC	CASSRTGGGEQYF
.	.	TRBV28	TRBJ1-5	TGTGCCAGCAGTTACACAGGCTCTCAGGATCAGCCCCAGCATTTT	CASSYTGSQDQPQHF
TRBD2	.	TRBV24-1	TRBJ2-1	TGTGCCACCAGTGGCGGACTAGCGGGGGGCAATGAGCAGTTCTTC	CATSGGLAGGNEQFF
TRBD1	.	TRBV5-4	TRBJ2-7	TGTGCCAGCAGCTTGCCTTACGGGACAGGGGGCATCAACGAGCAGTACTTC	CASSLPYGTGGINEQYF
.	.	TRBV11-2	TRBJ1-2	TGTGCCAGCAGCGTTAGAGGACCGAATAACTATGGCTACACCTTC	CASSVRGPNNYGYTF
TRBD1	.	TRBV3-1/TRBV3-2	TRBJ1-6	TGTGCCAGCAGCTCCTGGTTTGGACAGGGTAATTCACCCCTCCACTTT	CASSSWFGQGNSPLHF